This entry features one T cell receptor (beta chain) sequence. The antigen remains unidentified. These data are taken from a study of T cell responses to AZD1222 COVID-19 vaccine. Study-level results: CD4 TCRs associated with vaccination spanned spike, dominating at 160-218 and 743-854.

Here immunoSEQ multiplex PCR was the method, and the copy in TCRdb shows in-frame clones only, minus some. Found here are some 97,000 clones, around nine tenths of them singletons; the top ten hold approximately 3%. The sequence was collected from an adult in good health. Sequenced material: peripheral blood, taken on day 0 of AZD1222 vaccination.

The CDR3 nucleotides read TGTGCCAGTAGTGGAACAGGGGGCAATGGCTACACCTTC. This translates into CASSGTGGNGYTF. This rearrangement joins TRBV19 to TRBJ1-2; 9 nucleotides line up with TRBD1. Germline V gene data show CDR1 as LNHDA and CDR2 as SQIVND (reference sequence). CDR3 length equals 13 residues. V lost 5 bases to trimming and J lost 6 bases; unmatched junction nucleotides: 4.